This T cell receptor beta chain was documented in a study of blood T cells in healthy people across ages (dated by TCRdb to about 2015). With respect to the entire study: Template switching captured roughly one uniquely barcoded TCR beta cDNA molecule per two T cells in model experiments. Using deep sequencing normalized with unique cDNA molecular identifiers, the study measured how TCR beta repertoire diversity changes with age. The donors were split into four age groups: young (average about 16 years), middle-aged (about 40), aged (about 56) and long-lived (approximately 89). To avoid experimental bias, donors of different ages were spread randomly across the sequencing lanes. For two donors (one aged 18 to 29 and one aged 80 or older), the study analyzed two additional independent replicas of 1 million unique cDNA reads from the same blood draw.

The study at large found these results: Observed TCR beta diversity correlated strongly with the percentage of naive T cells measured by flow cytometry. The long-lived group showed more naive CD4+ T cells, fewer expanded clones and increased TCR diversity than the aged group, suggesting age selection. Because donor CMV infection status was unknown, age-related changes in expanded clonotypes were potentially confounded. Observed TCR beta diversity per million T cells fell roughly linearly with age, and a significant reduction was already apparent by age around 36. Estimates of total diversity based on one million sequenced T cells were considered lower bounds and underestimates. Since profiling was done on bulk unsorted PBMCs, naive and antigen-experienced compartments could not be conclusively compared.

This clonotype was seen a handful of times. What this receptor recognizes is not known. No per-base quality is available; no much larger clone lies one base away. The approximately 39 donors, aged 6 to 90 years, were systemically healthy Caucasian individuals from Russia. Each donor gave ten milliliters of peripheral blood, collected into EDTA-treated Vacutainer tubes. Ficoll-Paque density-gradient centrifugation was used to isolate PBMCs, with at least 6.5 million per sample. Trizol reagent was used to extract total RNA from PBMCs, with at least 5 micrograms per sample. Naive CD45RAhigh/CD27high T cell percentages were measured by flow cytometry on a PBMC aliquot from every donor. CDR1 and CDR2, per the germline V gene, are SGHRS and YFSETQ. From cysteine to phenylalanine, the CDR3 is 15 amino acids long. CDR3 DNA is the only sequence kept; it has 45 bases, read in frame from the first base. The germline V end is reduced by 5 bases and the J end by 3 bases; junction bases left unmatched: 10.

The protocol used for the library was 5' RACE. The sequencing machine was an Illumina HiSeq 2500. A second PCR of about 7 to 12 cycles was run with a J-beta primer mix and a sample-barcoded 5' primer. Each TCR beta cDNA molecule received a unique molecular identifier from a template-switch 5' adaptor carrying 12 random nucleotides. At least 3 million CDR3-containing paired-end reads were obtained from each sample. First-strand cDNA synthesis was performed from all RNA using the Mint cDNA synthesis kit, with priming by a TRBC-specific oligonucleotide. Following uracil-DNA glycosylase treatment, a first 18-cycle PCR with universal primers M1SS and BC2_uni_R was performed on all cDNA. The published analysis was carried out like this. Normalization of each sample was performed by random selection of 1 million high-quality reads, each carrying a distinct molecular identifier. Instead of being binned into consensus sequences, reads that shared molecular identifiers were thrown out. MiTCR, set to a Q25 quality threshold and the strictest error-elimination algorithm, was used for CDR3 identification, clonotype clustering and error correction. A nonparametric unseen species model with Euler transformation was used to estimate lower-bound total TCR beta diversity. The public reads were reprocessed in TCRdb via fastp at Q25 and MiXCR, keeping in-frame beta chains. Every distinct CDR3 protein forms one entry, paired with its most common genes and DNA. For this entry, the V and J calls and clone size follow TCRdb and not the study's own pipeline. Across this sample there are hundreds of thousands of distinct CDR3 sequences, with approximately 48% seen only once. Under 20% of the sample is held by the ten biggest clonotypes.

The V and J segments used are TRBV5-1 and TRBJ1-2, with TRBD1 identical over 7 junction bases. This TCR was recovered from a man in his 60s in good health. Sequencing used blood. The sequence in DNA is TGCGCCAGCAGGGGACAGCTTGGAGAGCACTATGGCTACACCTTC. This yields the protein CASRGQLGEHYGYTF.